One and the same sample provided the 2 T cell receptor beta chains below, sequenced in a study of T-cell memory formation after mild COVID-19. TCRdb fed the 5' RACE reads into MiXCR, producing one record per CDR3 protein. The table records about 350,000 distinct CDR3 sequences, roughly an eighth of them present only once. The sample comprised PBMCs or a T cell subset sorted from them (not recorded which). Source of these receptors: a man aged 18 to 35 who had mild COVID-19 (a few samples of this study predate the infection). Cell type and time point are not known.

The chain has TRBV12-3 or TRBV12-4 and TRBJ1-1; a possible D gene is TRBD1 (5 bases). The CDR3 length is 14 residues. Trimming took off 7 bases at V and 0 bases at J, with 12 bases between the two ends. The CDR3 reads CASKPGIMNTEAFF. The CDR3 nucleotides read TGTGCCAGCAAACCAGGGATCATGAACACTGAAGCTTTCTTT.

The sample holds one count of this clonotype. This sequence joins TRBV12-3 or TRBV12-4 and TRBJ2-1; 9 positions agree with TRBD2. V lost 2 bases, J lost 4 bases, and 3 bases stayed unmatched. There are 15 residues in the CDR3. DNA for the CDR3: TGTGCCAGCAGTTTACGACTAGCGGAGTACAATGAGCAGTTCTTC. Its protein product is CASSLRLAEYNEQFF.